The clone carrying this TCR beta chain was detected a few times. Its matching antigen is unknown. This sample is drawn from a study of beta chain features in type 1 diabetes. Study outcomes and limitations: Significant though moderate, a shortening of TCRB CDR3s appeared in all four CD4+ subsets of Type 1 diabetes patients.

Expressed TCRB transcripts were sequenced because the isolated RNA had all been reverse transcribed beforehand. Repertoires were generated with immunoSEQ multiplex PCR, while TCRdb's copy carries only in-frame clones and drops some. Of 600,000 or so clones listed, over 13% are singletons. The CDR3 length is 13 residues. V dropped 3 bases and J dropped 6 bases, with 11 bases sitting between them. Germline loops: CDR1 SGHAT, CDR2 FQDESV (reference sequence). The sample taken for sequencing was naive CD4+ T cells from blood. This chain links TRBV11-1 with TRBJ1-1; no reliable D call. This clonotype originated in a man aged 18 to 30 with type 1 diabetes. CDR3: CASSFTRKAEAFF. The CDR3 coding sequence is TGTGCCAGCAGCTTTACGCGGAAGGCTGAAGCTTTCTTT.